This T cell receptor beta chain was sequenced in a study of CD8 T cells in ankylosing spondylitis. Library preparation for TCR beta used quantitative 5'-RACE with molecular barcodes. Each CDR3 protein is one row after TCRdb ran MiXCR on the 5' RACE reads. The repertoire holds approximately 250,000 distinct CDR3 sequences, with roughly 8.2% as singletons. Whole-study findings and limits: Clones linked to disease were reported to show significant enrichment in matched ankylosing spondylitis synovial fluid. Earlier literature documents some of the motif variants in reactive arthritis synovial fluid and blood. Blood from ankylosing spondylitis patients appeared to carry a characteristic roughly 8-variant TCR beta motif.

This clonotype was counted at least ten times. What it binds is not known. The origin of this receptor is a female donor with ankylosing spondylitis or in good health (not recorded which). Input material: blood, either unsorted or a sorted T cell fraction (not recorded which).

The CDR3 sequence is CASIPVRGSEQYF. The CDR3 DNA reads as TGTGCCAGCATCCCTGTCCGTGGCTCCGAGCAGTACTTC. J is TRBJ2-7 and V is TRBV2; the D is unclear. The V and J ends lost 7 bases and 6 bases respectively, with 16 bases between them. The germline CDR1 and CDR2 sequences are SNHLY and FYNNEI. This CDR3 has 13 residues.